These T cell receptor beta chains were read from a single sample in a study of blood T cell repertoires in COVID-19. The assay was immunoSEQ multiplex PCR, and TCRdb's table has in-frame clones only and misses some. The sample consists of approximately 96,000 clones, about 85% of them appearing once. Input material: peripheral blood. The source of these receptors is an elderly woman with acute or convalescent COVID-19. CDR3s include the opening cysteine and the closing phenylalanine or tryptophan. The D gene is left open where the match is weak. Clone size appears in some rows only: once, few, many, or a class for an expanded clone.

D: -; V: TRBV28; size: once; J: TRBJ1-5; DNA: TGTGCCAGCAGCTCCACGGGGCGGGGACGCAATCAGCCCCAGCATTTT; CDR3: CASSSTGRGRNQPQHF
D: -; V: TRBV7-2; size: -; J: TRBJ2-3; DNA: TGTGCCAGCAAGTCCCAGGTAACAGATACGCAGTATTTT; CDR3: CASKSQVTDTQYF
D: -; V: TRBV6-5; size: few; J: TRBJ1-2; DNA: TGTGCCAGCAGTTACTCGCCCCCGGGGGAAGGCTACACCTTC; CDR3: CASSYSPPGEGYTF
D: TRBD1; V: TRBV6-6; size: -; J: TRBJ1-2; DNA: TGTGCCAGCAGTCCCAGGGACAGAGCTAACTATGGCTACACCTTC; CDR3: CASSPRDRANYGYTF
D: -; V: TRBV19; size: few; J: TRBJ1-3; DNA: TGTGCCAGTAGTATCTCCCCTAGCTCTGGAAACACCATATATTTT; CDR3: CASSISPSSGNTIYF
D: -; V: TRBV7-2; size: -; J: TRBJ1-1; DNA: TGTGCCAGCAGCTTAGGCCCCGGCTGGAGCACTGAAGCTTTCTTT; CDR3: CASSLGPGWSTEAFF
D: -; V: TRBV7-3; size: -; J: TRBJ2-5; DNA: TGTGCCAGCAGCTTACGGAGGGAAGAGACCCAGTACTTC; CDR3: CASSLRREETQYF
D: -; V: TRBV11-2; size: -; J: TRBJ1-2; DNA: TGTGCCAGCAGCCCCGGACGGACTGTTAACTATGGCTACACCTTC; CDR3: CASSPGRTVNYGYTF
D: -; V: TRBV28; size: -; J: TRBJ1-2; DNA: TGTGCCAGCAGTTTGGGGGGTAACTATGGCTACACCTTC; CDR3: CASSLGGNYGYTF
D: TRBD1; V: TRBV2; size: -; J: TRBJ1-6; DNA: TGTGCCAGCAGCCCAGGGGGCCTGGGGAATTCACCCCTCCACTTT; CDR3: CASSPGGLGNSPLHF
D: TRBD2; V: TRBV20-1; size: few; J: TRBJ2-5; DNA: TGCAGTGCTAGTTTTGCCGGGGGGTTCCAAGAGACCCAGTACTTC; CDR3: CSASFAGGFQETQYF
D: TRBD2; V: TRBV6-6; size: -; J: TRBJ2-1; DNA: TGTGCCAGCAGTCACCGACAGGGACTAGCGGTCTTTAAACGGTACAATGAGCAGTTCTTC; CDR3: CASSHRQGLAVFKRYNEQFF
D: TRBD1; V: TRBV5-1; size: -; J: TRBJ2-5; DNA: TGCGCCAGCAGCCCTATCAGGACAGGGAAAGAGACCCAGTACTTC; CDR3: CASSPIRTGKETQYF
D: -; V: TRBV2; size: once; J: TRBJ1-1; DNA: TGTGCCAGCAGTGGGTACAGGGACGTTTGGGAAGCTTTCTTT; CDR3: CASSGYRDVWEAFF
D: -; V: TRBV6-4; size: once; J: TRBJ1-5; DNA: TGTGCCAGCAGCGCAGACAGTTCTCAGCCCCAGCATTTT; CDR3: CASSADSSQPQHF
D: -; V: TRBV6-2/TRBV6-3; size: -; J: TRBJ1-2; DNA: TGTGCCAGCAGTTACAGGGAGCCCGTGTATGGCTACACCTTC; CDR3: CASSYREPVYGYTF
D: TRBD1; V: TRBV29-1; size: -; J: TRBJ1-2; DNA: TGCAGCGTTGAAGGCGGACAGGGTAACTATGGCTACACCTTC; CDR3: CSVEGGQGNYGYTF
D: -; V: TRBV7-8; size: once; J: TRBJ1-1; DNA: TGTGCCAGCAGCTTAGTCGGTAACACTGAAGCTTTCTTT; CDR3: CASSLVGNTEAFF
D: TRBD1; V: TRBV5-1; size: -; J: TRBJ2-1; DNA: TGCGCCAGCTCTCGGGACAGGGGCGGCGGTGAGCAGTTCTTC; CDR3: CASSRDRGGGEQFF
D: -; V: TRBV2; size: medium-sized; J: TRBJ1-4; DNA: TGTGCCAGCAGTGATGCAGGGAGGGGTTCTAATGAAAAACTGTTTTTT; CDR3: CASSDAGRGSNEKLFF
D: TRBD2; V: TRBV29-1; size: -; J: TRBJ2-5; DNA: TGCAGCGTTGGGACTAGCGGGGGCCCAGAGACCCAGTACTTC; CDR3: CSVGTSGGPETQYF
D: TRBD1; V: TRBV28; size: -; J: TRBJ2-5; DNA: TGTGCCAGCACTCCAGGGGGCGAAGAGACCCAGTACTTC; CDR3: CASTPGGEETQYF
D: -; V: TRBV3-1/TRBV3-2; size: -; J: TRBJ2-5; DNA: TGTGCCAGCAGCCAAGATCGGTTATCGGAGACCCAGTACTTC; CDR3: CASSQDRLSETQYF
D: -; V: TRBV18; size: few; J: TRBJ1-4; DNA: TGTGCCAGCTCACCGACACACGAAAAACTGTTTTTT; CDR3: CASSPTHEKLFF
D: TRBD1; V: TRBV2; size: -; J: TRBJ1-2; DNA: TGTGCCAGCAGTGTAGAGGGACAGAGCAGCTATGGCTACACCTTC; CDR3: CASSVEGQSSYGYTF
D: -; V: TRBV7-2; size: -; J: TRBJ2-2; DNA: TGTGCCAGCAGCTTATACGGGGGATCGAACACCGGGGAGCTGTTTTTT; CDR3: CASSLYGGSNTGELFF
D: -; V: TRBV2; size: -; J: TRBJ1-2; DNA: TGTGCCAGGGGGGGAGTAAGCTCATCTAACTATGGCTACACCTTC; CDR3: CARGGVSSSNYGYTF
D: TRBD1; V: TRBV5-6; size: once; J: TRBJ1-3; DNA: TGTGCCAGCAGCAGGGACAGGGTCGGTGGAAACACCATATATTTT; CDR3: CASSRDRVGGNTIYF
D: TRBD1; V: TRBV27; size: -; J: TRBJ1-1; DNA: TGTGCCAGCAGTTTGGATCCGGGACAGGGGAAGAACACTGAAGCTTTCTTT; CDR3: CASSLDPGQGKNTEAFF
D: -; V: TRBV6-5; size: -; J: TRBJ1-5; DNA: TGTGCCAGCAAGATCTCTACCAATCAGCCCCAGCATTTT; CDR3: CASKISTNQPQHF
D: -; V: TRBV5-1; size: -; J: TRBJ1-2; DNA: TGCGCCAGCAGCTTGGGTCCAGGGGACTATGGCTACACCTTC; CDR3: CASSLGPGDYGYTF
D: -; V: TRBV3-1/TRBV3-2; size: -; J: TRBJ2-3; DNA: TGTGCCAGCAGCCAAGATTCGAGGGCGCGCCTCACAGATACGCAGTATTTT; CDR3: CASSQDSRARLTDTQYF
D: TRBD1; V: TRBV30; size: -; J: TRBJ1-1; DNA: TGTGCCTTGGCGAGGACAGGGTCTATGAACACTGAAGCTTTCTTT; CDR3: CALARTGSMNTEAFF
D: -; V: TRBV6-5; size: -; J: TRBJ2-7; DNA: TGTGCCAGCAGTTACTCTCGGGGGTCCTACGAGCAGTACTTC; CDR3: CASSYSRGSYEQYF
D: -; V: TRBV6-1; size: once; J: TRBJ1-4; DNA: TGTGCCAGCAGTGCAACCATCCGACAGCTCGAAGTTGGAAAACTGTTTTTT; CDR3: CASSATIRQLEVGKLFF
D: -; V: TRBV24-1; size: -; J: TRBJ1-2; DNA: TGTGCCACCAGTGATCGGGGGGATGGCTACACCTTC; CDR3: CATSDRGDGYTF
D: -; V: TRBV7-6; size: -; J: TRBJ2-5; DNA: TGTGCCAGCAGCTTGGCGGTCGTGGAGACCCAGTACTTC; CDR3: CASSLAVVETQYF
D: -; V: TRBV30; size: -; J: TRBJ2-3; DNA: TGTGCCTGGGCCGGAGCGTTATGGGATACGCAGTATTTT; CDR3: CAWAGALWDTQYF
D: -; V: TRBV12-3/TRBV12-4; size: -; J: TRBJ2-5; DNA: TGTGCCAGCAGTCCCGGACAGCAAGAGACCCAGTACTTC; CDR3: CASSPGQQETQYF
D: -; V: TRBV28; size: few; J: TRBJ1-2; DNA: TGTGCCAGCAGTTTACCCAGCTATGGCTACACCTTC; CDR3: CASSLPSYGYTF
D: TRBD1; V: TRBV5-4; size: -; J: TRBJ1-2; DNA: TGTGCCAGCAGCACCGGGACAGGGATGTTCCAAAATGGCTACACCTTC; CDR3: CASSTGTGMFQNGYTF
D: -; V: TRBV5-5; size: few; J: TRBJ1-2; DNA: TGTGCCAGCAGCAAGGAGGTACAGGGTGGCCCTTTTGGTGGCTACACCTTC; CDR3: CASSKEVQGGPFGGYTF
D: -; V: TRBV2; size: -; J: TRBJ1-2; DNA: TGTGCCAGCAGTGAGTCCGGGGTCTATGGCTACACCTTC; CDR3: CASSESGVYGYTF
D: TRBD1; V: TRBV28; size: -; J: TRBJ2-2; DNA: TGTGCCTCGACAGGGGGCGGGAACACCGGGGAGCTGTTTTTT; CDR3: CASTGGGNTGELFF
D: TRBD2; V: TRBV29-1; size: -; J: TRBJ2-7; DNA: TGCAGCGTCACAACCCCTAGCGGGGGAACCTACGAGCAGTACTTC; CDR3: CSVTTPSGGTYEQYF
D: -; V: TRBV12-3/TRBV12-4; size: -; J: TRBJ2-5; DNA: TGTGCCTGCGGGATGAGGGCCCAAGAGACCCAGTACTTC; CDR3: CACGMRAQETQYF
D: -; V: TRBV2; size: -; J: TRBJ1-1; DNA: TGTGCCAGCAGTGAGGACGGGAGGACTGAAGCTTTCTTT; CDR3: CASSEDGRTEAFF